These 9 T cell receptor delta chains share one sample of origin, sequenced in a study of gamma-delta T cells after stem cell transplantation. TCRdb reprocessed the RT-PCR reads through CATT. This table holds about 2,200 delta-chain clones, 3% found once. Material for sequencing was gamma-delta T cells. Receptors were obtained from a human donor. It is not recorded whose cells these are; they may come from a transplant donor.

This clone counts as medium-sized. V is TRDV2 and J is TRDJ1, with 12 bases matching TRDD3. The CDR3 extends over 16 amino acids. Losses at the gene ends were 4 bases for V and 6 bases for J; bases not matched to a gene: 11. The germline V gene has CDR1 GEAIGNYY and CDR2 EKD. CDR3 nucleotide sequence: TGTGCCTGTGAAGCGATGATACTGGGGGATACCCATAAACTCATCTTT. Protein: CACEAMILGDTHKLIF.

In regard to this clone: One base away lies a much larger clone, so this may be a sequencing read error. This specimen includes other DNA sequences encoding the same CDR3. This sequence joins TRDV2 and TRDJ2; 10 positions agree with TRDD3. Germline CDR1 and CDR2: GEAIGNYY and EKD. The CDR3 sequence is 14 residues long. The CDR3 DNA reads TGTGCCTGTGACACTGGGGGATACACAGCACAGCTCTTCTTT. Translation gives CACDTGGYTAQLFF.

This clone is medium-sized (0.01 to 0.1%) within its sample. The CDR3 DNA sequence: TGTGCCTGTGACACCGTGGTACTGGGGGATACGCAAGCTTTGACAGCACAACTCTTCTTT. Amino acids: CACDTVVLGDTQALTAQLFF. The chain employs TRDV2 and TRDJ2; 13 positions agree with TRDD3. With V trimmed by 0 bases and J by 0 bases, 9 bases remained unmatched. Germline V lookup: CDR1 GEAIGNYY, CDR2 EKD. The CDR3 spans 20 residues.

In this sample, this clone turned up a few times. A read error may explain this, as a much larger clone is one base away. Other DNA sequences in the sample encode the same CDR3. The chain employs TRDV2 and TRDJ1; TRDD3 might be the D (6 bases). Per the germline V gene, CDR1 is GEAIGNYY and CDR2 is EKD. This CDR3 spans 18 amino acids. The CDR3 region has the DNA TGTGCATGTGACCCTTTGGGGGGCCCGAGACCGTACACCGATAAACTCATCTTT. Amino acid sequence: CACDPLGGPRPYTDKLIF.

As to this clone: Possible read error: a much larger clone is one base away. At the DNA level, this CDR3 is encoded by other sequences in the same sample as well. The V call is TRDV2, the J call TRDJ1; 9 nucleotides line up with TRDD3. Trimming cost V 0 bases and J 0 bases; bases outside gene matches: 7. This CDR3 has 17 amino acids. Germline CDR1 GEAIGNYY, CDR2 EKD. The CDR3 DNA is TGTGCCTGTGACACCGAGGGGGATACACCCCACACCGATAAACTCATCTTT. It is translated as CACDTEGDTPHTDKLIF.

This clone rates as medium-sized. The chain uses TRDV2 and TRDJ1; D might be TRDD3 (6 bases). Germline CDR1 is GEAIGNYY and CDR2 is EKD. The CDR3 extends over 15 amino acids. Trimming removed 4 bases at V and 5 bases at J, with 19 bases between. For the CDR3, the DNA is TGTGCCTGTGATCGCCTACTGGGAAGTATTGATAAACTCATCTTT. It is translated as CACDRLLGSIDKLIF.

This clone was found a few times. Germline and junction disagree at one end, which may indicate a read error. This sequence joins TRDV2 and TRDJ1; 11 positions agree with TRDD3. This CDR3 comprises 17 residues. CDR1 is GEAIGNYY and CDR2 is EKD in the germline V gene. The CDR3 sequence: CACDRLGDISYTDKLIF. CDR3 coding DNA: TGTGCCTGCGACAGACTGGGGGATATATCGTACACCGATAAACTCATCTTT.

This clone turned up a few times. A far bigger clonotype differs at one base, so this is likely a read error. Within the sample, other DNA sequences also encode this same CDR3. V and J are TRDV2 and TRDJ1; 9 bases fit TRDD3. Germline CDR1 GEAIGNYY, CDR2 EKD. The CDR3 is 18 amino acids. CDR3 in DNA: TGTGCCTGTGACACCGTTAATACTGGGGGACTACGCACCGATAAACTAATCTTT. Translation gives CACDTVNTGGLRTDKLIF.

There are a few counts of this clone. The chain recombines TRDV2 with TRDJ1; 8 bases are a match to TRDD3. This CDR3 has 18 amino acids. Germline CDR1 GEAIGNYY, CDR2 EKD. After removal of 0 bases from V and 1 base from J, the junction contained 12 bases not matched to a gene. CDR3 protein: CACDTVLGATLGTDKLIF. The DNA of the CDR3 is TGTGCCTGTGACACCGTACTGGGGGCTACTTTGGGCACCGATAAACTCATCTTT.